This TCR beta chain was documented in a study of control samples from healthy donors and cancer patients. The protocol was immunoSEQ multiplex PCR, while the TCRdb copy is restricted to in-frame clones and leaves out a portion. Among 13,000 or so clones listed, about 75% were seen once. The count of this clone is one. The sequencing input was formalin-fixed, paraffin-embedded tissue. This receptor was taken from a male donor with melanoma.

CDR3 region: CASSPGDDYGYTF. The CDR3 DNA reads TGTGCCAGCAGCCCGGGGGATGATTATGGCTACACCTTC. The rearrangement joins TRBV4-2 to TRBJ1-2; perhaps TRBD1 as D (5 bases). Germline V CDR1 and CDR2: LGHNA, YNFKEQ. This CDR3 is built from 13 residues. The V and J ends lost 4 bases and 5 bases respectively, with 11 bases between them.